Here is one T cell receptor (beta chain) with its context. No antigen is known for it. The assay was immunoSEQ multiplex PCR, and TCRdb's table has in-frame clones only and misses some. The table shows about 150,000 clones, with 80% to 90% occurring only once. The CDR3 runs to 15 residues. The germline V gene has CDR1 ENHRY and CDR2 SYGVKD. V was clipped by 2 bases and J by 4 bases, with 9 bases between them. This specimen belongs to a study of T cell responses to AZD1222 COVID-19 vaccine. General study results and limits: There were repertoire samples only from the period after the peak T cell response. At study baseline, merely six AZD1222 recipients were seropositive.

The sequence was collected from an adult in good health. The rearrangement joins TRBV10-3 to TRBJ2-6; tentatively, D is TRBD2 (5 bases). The sample in question was peripheral blood, obtained on day 0 of AZD1222 vaccination. The CDR3, as DNA: TGTGCCATCAGTGAGGGAGGTACCGGGGCCAACGTCCTGACTTTC. Translation gives CAISEGGTGANVLTF.